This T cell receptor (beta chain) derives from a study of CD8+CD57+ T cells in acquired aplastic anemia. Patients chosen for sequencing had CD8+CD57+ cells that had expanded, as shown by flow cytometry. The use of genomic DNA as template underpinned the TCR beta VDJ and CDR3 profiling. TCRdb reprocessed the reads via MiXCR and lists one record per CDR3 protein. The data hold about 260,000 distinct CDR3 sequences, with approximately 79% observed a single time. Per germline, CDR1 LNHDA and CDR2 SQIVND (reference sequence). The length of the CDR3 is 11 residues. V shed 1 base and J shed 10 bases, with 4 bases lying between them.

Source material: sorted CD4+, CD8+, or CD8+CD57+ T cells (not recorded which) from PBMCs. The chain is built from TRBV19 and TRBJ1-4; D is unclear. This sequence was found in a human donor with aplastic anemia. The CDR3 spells CASSIAGKLFF. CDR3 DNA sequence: TGTGCCAGTAGTATAGCTGGAAAACTGTTTTTT.